This T cell receptor beta chain was found in a study of patients and donors after allogeneic stem cell transplantation. This clonotype was detected many times. TCRdb reanalysed the RT-PCR reads using MiXCR and keeps one entry per CDR3 protein. The repertoire holds 28,000 or so distinct CDR3 sequences, with about 6.5% as singletons. The germline gives CDR1 SGHDN, CDR2 FVKESK. The CDR3 runs to 12 residues. The germline V and J ends were trimmed by 1 base and 9 bases, with 10 bases remaining between them. This TCR derives from a human donor who was either an allogeneic HSCT recipient or a stem cell or donor lymphocyte infusion donor (not recorded which). It is not recorded whose cells these are; they may come from a transplant donor. V gene TRBV14 combines with J gene TRBJ2-7; possible D gene TRBD2, 5 bases. The sequencing sample was made of blood, either unsorted or a sorted T cell fraction (not recorded which). The CDR3 sequence is CASSQAFRGQYF. DNA of the CDR3: TGTGCCAGCAGCCAAGCGTTCCGGGGGCAGTACTTC.